The 5 T cell receptor beta chains in this list originate from one sample, sequenced in a study of radiation and T cells in renal cell carcinoma. Method: immunoSEQ multiplex PCR; TCRdb's copy keeps in-frame clones and lacks some. The sample lists about 24,000 clones; about 62% were seen once. Treatment defined: treatment-naive control, cytoreductive nephrectomy. This specimen was tumor tissue, taken from a patient whose treatment was nephrectomy without radiotherapy. The receptors were gathered from a man aged 35 to 55 with renal cell carcinoma.

In DNA, the CDR3 is TGCGCCAGCAGCCCTTTGGCCGTGCCCACTGAAGCTTTCTTT. Protein sequence: CASSPLAVPTEAFF. This chain connects TRBV4-1 to TRBJ1-1; D is undetermined. This CDR3 is 14 amino acids long. V was pared by 4 bases and J by 4 bases, with 13 bases between. Germline values: CDR1 MGHRA, CDR2 YSYEKL.

The CDR3 DNA follows: TGTGCCTGGAGTGGACAGATTTCGACCGGGGAGCTGTTTTTT. Protein: CAWSGQISTGELFF. This chain joins TRBV30 and TRBJ2-2, with a weak D call TRBD1 (5 bases). From germline, CDR1 is GTSNPN and CDR2 SVGIG (reference sequence). V shed 1 base and J shed 5 bases, with 11 bases lying between them. The CDR3 is 14 residues long.

The chain recombines TRBV28 with TRBJ1-4, with 7 bases fitting TRBD1. The CDR3 runs to 11 residues. Germline V lookup: CDR1 MDHEN, CDR2 SYDVKM. Germline trimming cut 11 bases from V and 8 bases from J; bases unmatched to any gene: 5. The CDR3 DNA is TGTGCCGTACAGGGGAACGAAAAACTGTTTTTT. It encodes CAVQGNEKLFF.

This clone was recorded at least ten times. The chain employs TRBV6-5 and TRBJ1-2, with D possibly matching TRBD1 (5 bases). There are 12 residues in the CDR3. V was clipped by 7 bases and J by 1 base, with 7 bases between them. Germline values: CDR1 MNHEY, CDR2 SVGAGI. The CDR3 nucleotides read TGTGCCAGCATGCAGGGTAACTATGGCTACACCTTC. It yields the protein CASMQGNYGYTF.

About this clone: A junction end diverges from the germline sequence, so it may reflect a read error. The chain uses TRBV6-5 and TRBJ1-3, with D hard to call. This CDR3 is built from 16 residues. The germline V gene has CDR1 MNHEY and CDR2 SVGAGI. Here the CDR3 reads CSSSYRPLLLRNTIYF. CDR3 DNA sequence: TGTTCCAGCAGTTACCGTCCTCTTTTGCTGAGAAACACCATATATTTT.